This TCR beta chain was retrieved from a study of T cell changes during pregnancy in multiple sclerosis. Repertoires were generated with immunoSEQ multiplex PCR, while TCRdb's copy carries only in-frame clones and drops some. There are 88,000 or so clones in the sample; 92% occur only once, and more than 1.4% lies in the top ten. The length of the CDR3 is 15 residues. Germline CDR1 MNHNY, CDR2 SVGAGI (reference sequence). Trimming removed 4 bases from V and 4 bases from J; junction bases left unmatched: 7. The specimen was peripheral blood, collected before pregnancy. The gene calls are TRBV6-6 and TRBJ1-1, with 9 bases that match TRBD1. This TCR derives from a female donor with multiple sclerosis, enrolled in a pregnancy study. This chain's CDR3 is CASSSSGTGPTEAFF. CDR3 bases: TGTGCCAGCAGTTCCTCCGGGACAGGGCCCACTGAAGCTTTCTTT.